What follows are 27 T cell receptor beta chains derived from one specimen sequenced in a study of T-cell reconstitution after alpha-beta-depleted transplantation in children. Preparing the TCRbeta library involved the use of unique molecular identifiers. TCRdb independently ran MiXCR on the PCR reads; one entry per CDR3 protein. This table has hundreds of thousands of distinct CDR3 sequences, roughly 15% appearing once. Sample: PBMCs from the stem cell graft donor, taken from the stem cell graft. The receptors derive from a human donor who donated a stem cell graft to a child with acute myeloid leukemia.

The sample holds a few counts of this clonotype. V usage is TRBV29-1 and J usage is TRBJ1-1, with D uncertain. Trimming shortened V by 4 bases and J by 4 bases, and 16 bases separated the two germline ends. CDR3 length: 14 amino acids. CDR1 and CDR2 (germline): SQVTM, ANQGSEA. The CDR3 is CSVVWGEMSTEAFF. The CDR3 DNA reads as TGCAGCGTTGTTTGGGGTGAAATGTCCACTGAAGCTTTCTTT.

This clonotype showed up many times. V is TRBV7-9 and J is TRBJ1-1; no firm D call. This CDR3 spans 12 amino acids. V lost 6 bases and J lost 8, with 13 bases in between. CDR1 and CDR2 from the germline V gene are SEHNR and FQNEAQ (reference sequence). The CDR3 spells CASRFGSVEAFF. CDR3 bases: TGTGCCAGCAGATTTGGGTCAGTCGAAGCTTTCTTT.

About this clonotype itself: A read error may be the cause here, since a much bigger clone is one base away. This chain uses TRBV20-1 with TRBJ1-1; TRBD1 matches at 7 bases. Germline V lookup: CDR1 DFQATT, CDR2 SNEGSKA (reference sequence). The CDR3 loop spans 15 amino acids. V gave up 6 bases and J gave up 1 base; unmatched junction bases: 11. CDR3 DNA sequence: TGCAGTGCGGAAGACAGGGAGCAATCGAACACTGAAGCTTTCTTT. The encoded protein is CSAEDREQSNTEAFF.

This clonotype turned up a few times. CDR3 loop: CASSEVVAGTYGYTF. Here the CDR3 DNA reads TGTGCCAGCAGTGAAGTGGTGGCAGGTACATACGGCTACACCTTC. The chain employs TRBV6-1 and TRBJ1-2; D uncertain. This CDR3 spans 15 amino acids. Trimming removed 1 base at V and 8 bases at J, with 17 bases between. Germline loops: CDR1 MNHNS, CDR2 SASEGT.

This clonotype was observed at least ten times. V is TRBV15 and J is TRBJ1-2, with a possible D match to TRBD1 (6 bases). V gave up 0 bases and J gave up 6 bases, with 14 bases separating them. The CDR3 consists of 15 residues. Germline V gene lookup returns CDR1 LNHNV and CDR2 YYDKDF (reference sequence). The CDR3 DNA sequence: TGTGCCACCAGCAGAGATCTTCGGGCAGGGGATGGCTACACCTTC. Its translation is CATSRDLRAGDGYTF.

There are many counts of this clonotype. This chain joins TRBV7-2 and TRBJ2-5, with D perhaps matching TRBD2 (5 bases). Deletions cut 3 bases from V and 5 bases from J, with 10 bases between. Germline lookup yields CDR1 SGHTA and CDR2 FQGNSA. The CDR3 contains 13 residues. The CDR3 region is CASSLGSSETQYF. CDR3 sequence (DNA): TGTGCCAGCAGCTTGGGGAGCAGCGAGACCCAGTACTTC.

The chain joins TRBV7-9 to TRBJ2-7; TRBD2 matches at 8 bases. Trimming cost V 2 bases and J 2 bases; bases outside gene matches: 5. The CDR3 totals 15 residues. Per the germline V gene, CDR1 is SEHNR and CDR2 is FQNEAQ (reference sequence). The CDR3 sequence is CASSLPSGGTYEQYF. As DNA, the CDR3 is TGTGCCAGCAGCTTACCCAGCGGGGGAACCTACGAGCAGTACTTC.

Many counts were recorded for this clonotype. This chain's CDR3 is CASSGLYNTGELFF. The CDR3 bases are TGTGCCAGCAGCGGACTGTACAACACCGGGGAGCTGTTTTTT. V and J are TRBV12-3 or TRBV12-4 and TRBJ2-2; D perhaps matches TRBD2 (5 bases). The V gene lost 6 bases and the J gene lost 2 bases, with 10 bases spanning the gap. The CDR3 spans 14 residues.

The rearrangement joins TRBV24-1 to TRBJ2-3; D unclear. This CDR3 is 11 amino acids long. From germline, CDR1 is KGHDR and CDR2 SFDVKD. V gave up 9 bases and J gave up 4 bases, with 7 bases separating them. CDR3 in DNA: TGTGCCACCCAAAGGGCAGATACGCAGTATTTT. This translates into CATQRADTQYF.

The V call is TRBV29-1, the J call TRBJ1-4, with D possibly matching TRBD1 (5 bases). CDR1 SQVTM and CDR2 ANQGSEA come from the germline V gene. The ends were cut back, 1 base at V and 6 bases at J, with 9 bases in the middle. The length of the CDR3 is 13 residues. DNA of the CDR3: TGCAGCGTTGAAGGGGAAGGGGATGAAAAACTGTTTTTT. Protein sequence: CSVEGEGDEKLFF.

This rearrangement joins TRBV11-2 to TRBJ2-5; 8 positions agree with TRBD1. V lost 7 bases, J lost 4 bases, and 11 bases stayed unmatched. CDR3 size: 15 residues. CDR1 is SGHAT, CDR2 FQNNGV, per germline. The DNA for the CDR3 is TGTGCCAGCACCAGACAGGGGTCGGGCAGAGAGACCCAGTACTTC. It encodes CASTRQGSGRETQYF.

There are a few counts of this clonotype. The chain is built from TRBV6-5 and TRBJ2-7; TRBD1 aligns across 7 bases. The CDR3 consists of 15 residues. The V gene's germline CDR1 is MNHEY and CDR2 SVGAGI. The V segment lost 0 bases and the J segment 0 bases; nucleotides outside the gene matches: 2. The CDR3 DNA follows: TGTGCCAGCAGTTACTCGGGACAGAGCTCCTACGAGCAGTACTTC. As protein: CASSYSGQSSYEQYF.

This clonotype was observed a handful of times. CDR3 DNA: TGTGCCAGCACCATTGACGGGCTTGGTGGCTACACCTTC. Translated: CASTIDGLGGYTF. V usage is TRBV12-3 or TRBV12-4 and J usage is TRBJ1-2; D unresolved. The CDR3 covers 13 residues. V gave up 7 bases and J gave up 7 bases, with 16 bases separating them.

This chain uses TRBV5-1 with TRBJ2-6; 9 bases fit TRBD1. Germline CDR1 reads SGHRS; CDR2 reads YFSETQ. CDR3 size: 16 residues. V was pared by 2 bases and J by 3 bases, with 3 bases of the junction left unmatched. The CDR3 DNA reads TGCGCCAGCAGCTTCACAGGGGGCGGTGGGGCCAACGTCCTGACTTTC. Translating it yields CASSFTGGGGANVLTF.

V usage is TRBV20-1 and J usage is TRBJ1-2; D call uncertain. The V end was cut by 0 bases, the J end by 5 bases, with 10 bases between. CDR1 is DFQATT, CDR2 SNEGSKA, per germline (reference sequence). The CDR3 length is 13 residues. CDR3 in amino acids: CSARDGGDYGYTF. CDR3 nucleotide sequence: TGCAGTGCTAGAGATGGCGGAGATTATGGCTACACCTTC.

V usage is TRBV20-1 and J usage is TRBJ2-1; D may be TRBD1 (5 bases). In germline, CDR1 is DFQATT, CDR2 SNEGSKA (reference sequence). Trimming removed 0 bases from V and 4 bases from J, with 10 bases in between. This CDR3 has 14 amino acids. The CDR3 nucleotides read TGCAGTGCTAGAGATTGGAAGGGGTACAATGAGCAGTTCTTC. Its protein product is CSARDWKGYNEQFF.

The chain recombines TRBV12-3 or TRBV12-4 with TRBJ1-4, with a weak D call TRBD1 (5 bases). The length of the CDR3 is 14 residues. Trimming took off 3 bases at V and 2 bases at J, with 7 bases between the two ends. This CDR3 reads CASSFGGTNEKLFF. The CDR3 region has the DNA TGTGCCAGCAGTTTCGGGGGGACTAATGAAAAACTGTTTTTT.

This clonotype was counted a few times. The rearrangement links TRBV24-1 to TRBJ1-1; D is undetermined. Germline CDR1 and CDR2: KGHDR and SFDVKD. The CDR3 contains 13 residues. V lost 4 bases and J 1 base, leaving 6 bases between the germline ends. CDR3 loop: CATSDYRNTEAFF. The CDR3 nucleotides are TGTGCCACCAGTGACTACCGGAACACTGAAGCTTTCTTT.

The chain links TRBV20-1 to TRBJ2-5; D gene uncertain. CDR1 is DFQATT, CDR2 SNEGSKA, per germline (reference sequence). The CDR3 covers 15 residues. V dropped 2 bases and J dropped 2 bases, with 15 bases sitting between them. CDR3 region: CSARPLLRRQETQYF. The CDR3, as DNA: TGCAGTGCTAGACCTTTACTTCGGCGACAAGAGACCCAGTACTTC.

This CDR3 is CAWSDSGSEQYF. In DNA form, the CDR3 reads TGTGCCTGGAGTGACAGTGGTTCTGAGCAGTACTTC. The gene calls are TRBV30 and TRBJ2-7; unclear D gene. This CDR3 spans 12 amino acids. V lost 1 base, J lost 7 bases, and 11 bases lay in between. CDR1 is GTSNPN, CDR2 SVGIG, per germline (reference sequence).

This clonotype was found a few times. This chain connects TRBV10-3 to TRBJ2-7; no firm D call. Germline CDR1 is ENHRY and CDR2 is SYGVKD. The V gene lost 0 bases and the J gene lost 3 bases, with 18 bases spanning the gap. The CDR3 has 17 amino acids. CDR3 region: CAISESSKVPDYYEQYF. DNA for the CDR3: TGTGCCATCAGTGAGTCGTCGAAGGTTCCCGATTACTACGAGCAGTACTTC.

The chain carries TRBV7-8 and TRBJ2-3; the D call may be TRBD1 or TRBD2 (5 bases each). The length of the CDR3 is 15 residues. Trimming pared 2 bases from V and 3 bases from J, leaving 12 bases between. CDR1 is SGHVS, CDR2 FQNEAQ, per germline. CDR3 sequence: CASSLPGRGTDTQYF. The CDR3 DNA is TGTGCCAGCAGCTTACCGGGACGGGGAACAGATACGCAGTATTTT.

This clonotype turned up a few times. CDR3 in DNA: TGTGCCAGCAGAGACAGGGGATCGCGTCCCGGGGAGCTGTTTTTT. It encodes CASRDRGSRPGELFF. V gene TRBV28 combines with J gene TRBJ2-2; 8 bases fit TRBD1. The CDR3 contains 15 residues. The V segment lost 6 bases and the J segment 6 bases; nucleotides outside the gene matches: 9. Germline CDR1 MDHEN, CDR2 SYDVKM.

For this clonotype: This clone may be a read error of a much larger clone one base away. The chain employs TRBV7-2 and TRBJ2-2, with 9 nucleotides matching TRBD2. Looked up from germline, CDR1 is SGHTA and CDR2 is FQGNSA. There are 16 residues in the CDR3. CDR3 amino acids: CAGSLAGTSFDGELFF. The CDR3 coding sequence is TGTGCCGGCAGCTTAGCAGGGACTAGCTTTGACGGGGAGCTGTTTTTT.

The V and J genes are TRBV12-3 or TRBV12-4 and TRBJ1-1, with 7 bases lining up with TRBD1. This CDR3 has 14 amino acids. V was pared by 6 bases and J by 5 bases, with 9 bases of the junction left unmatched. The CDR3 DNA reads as TGTGCCAGCAGCCTTTACAGGGGTAGAACTGAAGCTTTCTTT. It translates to CASSLYRGRTEAFF.

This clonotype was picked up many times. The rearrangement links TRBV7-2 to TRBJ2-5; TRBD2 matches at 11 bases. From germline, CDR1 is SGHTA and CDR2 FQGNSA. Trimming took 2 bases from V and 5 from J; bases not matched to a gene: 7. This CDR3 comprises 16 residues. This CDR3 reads CASSLQAASGGETQYF. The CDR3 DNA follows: TGTGCCAGCAGCTTACAGGCAGCTAGCGGGGGGGAGACCCAGTACTTC.

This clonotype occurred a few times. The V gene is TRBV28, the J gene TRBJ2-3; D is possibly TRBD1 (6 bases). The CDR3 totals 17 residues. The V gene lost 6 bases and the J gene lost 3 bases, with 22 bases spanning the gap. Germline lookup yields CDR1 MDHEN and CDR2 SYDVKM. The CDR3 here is CASSLPPGVGGTDTQYF. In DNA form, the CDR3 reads TGTGCCAGCAGCTTACCACCAGGGGTCGGCGGGACAGATACGCAGTATTTT.